This T cell receptor (beta chain) emerged from a study of cytomegalovirus exposure and HLA in healthy donors. Per germline, CDR1 GTSNPN and CDR2 SVGIG (reference sequence). The CDR3 sequence is 12 residues long. The study ran its PCR with 60 Vbeta and 13 Jbeta primers. Clones were sequenced by immunoSEQ multiplex PCR, and TCRdb holds only the in-frame ones, with some missing. The sample consists of around 37,000 clones, about 84% of them appearing once. The V and J genes are TRBV30 and TRBJ2-5; D might be TRBD2 (5 bases). The J call could be wrong; TRBJ2-7 is a better fit for the DNA end. The TCR was taken from a man aged 50-60 years in good health and CMV-seronegative. Sequenced: PBMCs. The chain's CDR3 is CASGRASYEQYF. CDR3 coding DNA: TGTGCCTCCGGGCGGGCCTCCTACGAGCAGTACTTC.